This section outlines one TCR beta chain sequence together with its context. Its antigen remains unidentified. This sample was included in a study of T cell responses to AZD1222 COVID-19 vaccine. Some clones are missing from TCRdb's copy, which holds only in-frame ones; the method was immunoSEQ multiplex PCR. The profile shows 120,000 or so clones, around 90% of them singletons. V was clipped by 8 bases and J by 11 bases; unmatched bases: 12. The CDR3 runs to 15 residues. The V gene's germline CDR1 is LNHDA and CDR2 SQIVND (reference sequence). Study outcomes and limitations: With dominance at 160-218 and 743-854, vaccine-associated CD4 TCRs spanned spike. Sampling that yielded the repertoires occurred only after the peak T cell response. Breadth and depth of Spike-specific TCRs rose after two AZD1222 doses.

Sequences were derived from peripheral blood, sampled 28 days after the second dose of the MenACWY control vaccine. This TCR was recovered from an adult who received the MenACWY meningococcal vaccine as a control. The chain is built from TRBV19 and TRBJ1-4; 12 bases match TRBD1. CDR3 loop: CASLRGTGGAGKLFF. The CDR3 region has the DNA TGTGCCAGTCTACGCGGGACAGGGGGCGCCGGGAAACTGTTTTTT.